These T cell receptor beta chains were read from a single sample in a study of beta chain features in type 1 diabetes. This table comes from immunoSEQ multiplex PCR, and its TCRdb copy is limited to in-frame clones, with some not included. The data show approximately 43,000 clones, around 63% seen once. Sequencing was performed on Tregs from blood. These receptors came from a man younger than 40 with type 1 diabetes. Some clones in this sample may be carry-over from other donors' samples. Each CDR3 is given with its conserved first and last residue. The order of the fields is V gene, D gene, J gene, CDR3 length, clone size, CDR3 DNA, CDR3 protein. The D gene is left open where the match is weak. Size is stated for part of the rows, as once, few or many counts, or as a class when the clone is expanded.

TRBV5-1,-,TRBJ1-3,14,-,TGCGCCAGCAGCCCGGAAGGGGTTGGAAACACCATATATTTT,CASSPEGVGNTIYF
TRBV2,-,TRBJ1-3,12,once,TGTGCCAGCAGTGCCTCGGGAATGGCCATATATTTT,CASSASGMAIYF
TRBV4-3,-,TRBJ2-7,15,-,TGCGCCAGCAGCCAAGTCTCTAAGGGGCCCTACGAGCAGTACTTC,CASSQVSKGPYEQYF
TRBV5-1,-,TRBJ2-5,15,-,TGCGCCAGCAGCCCCCAAACAGGGGGAGGGGAGACCCAGTACTTC,CASSPQTGGGETQYF
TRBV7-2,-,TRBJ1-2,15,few,TGTGCCAGCAGCTTCAGGGGCCGGGCGGGCTATGGCTACACCTTC,CASSFRGRAGYGYTF
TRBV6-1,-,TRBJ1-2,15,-,TGTGCCAGCAGTGAAGCGAACAGGTTTATCTATGGCTACACCTTC,CASSEANRFIYGYTF
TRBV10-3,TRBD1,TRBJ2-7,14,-,TGTGCCATCAGGGCAGCGGACAGGGGTTACGAGCAGTACTTC,CAIRAADRGYEQYF
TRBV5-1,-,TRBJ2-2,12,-,TGCGCCAGCAGCTTGGTAGCCGGGGAGCTGTTTTTT,CASSLVAGELFF
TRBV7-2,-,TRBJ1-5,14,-,TGTGCCAGCAGCTTAAATCCGGAGAATCAGCCCCAGCATTTT,CASSLNPENQPQHF
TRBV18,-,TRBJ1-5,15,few,TGTGCCAGCTCCCAGACAGATCATAGCAATCAGCCCCAGCATTTT,CASSQTDHSNQPQHF
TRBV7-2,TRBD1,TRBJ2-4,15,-,TGTGCCAGCAGCCCGGGACAGGGTGCCAAAAACATTCAGTACTTC,CASSPGQGAKNIQYF